These 22 T cell receptor beta chains were all obtained from the same sample, sequenced in a study of CD8 T cells in ankylosing spondylitis (dated by TCRdb to about 2017). Library prep was done by 5' RACE. This sample was sequenced with an Illumina HiSeq 2500. Clones were called with MiXCR by TCRdb after fastp trimmed the public reads at Q25, and only in-frame beta chains were retained. Each entry merges the rows of one CDR3 protein and shows their most common DNA and genes. The sample table contains 150,000 to 200,000 distinct CDR3 sequences; only one count was recorded for 10% to 15% of them. About 11% of the sample is held by the ten biggest clonotypes. What was sequenced was blood, either unsorted or a sorted T cell fraction (not recorded which). Receptors were obtained from a female donor with ankylosing spondylitis or in good health (not recorded which).

This clonotype has a handful of counts. The CDR3 sequence is CASSQGPGQQETQYF. DNA for the CDR3: TGTGCCAGCAGCCAAGGACCGGGACAGCAAGAGACCCAGTACTTC. V is TRBV3-1 and J is TRBJ2-5; TRBD1 matches at 7 bases. Germline V CDR1 and CDR2: LGHDT, YNNKEL (reference sequence). The CDR3 is made up of 15 amino acids. J gave up 2 bases and V 1 base, and 4 bases lay outside the gene matches.

This clonotype was recorded at least ten times. The J gene is TRBJ2-7, the V gene TRBV6-5; TRBD2 matches 8 bases. The CDR3 is made up of 15 amino acids. V lost 0 bases to trimming and J lost 4 bases; unmatched junction nucleotides: 5. CDR1 is MNHEY and CDR2 is SVGAGI in the germline V gene. CDR3 region: CASSYSHSGGYEQYF. The CDR3 DNA sequence: TGTGCCAGCAGTTACTCTCACAGCGGGGGATACGAGCAGTACTTC.

This clonotype was observed at least ten times. The chain employs TRBV20-1 and TRBJ2-1; D perhaps matches TRBD2 (5 bases). V was clipped by 1 base and J by 4 bases, with 11 bases between them. The CDR3 has 14 amino acids. Germline V gene sequence: CDR1 DFQATT, CDR2 SNEGSKA (reference sequence). The CDR3 reads CSARVSRTYNEQFF. CDR3 DNA: TGCAGTGCTAGAGTCTCCAGGACTTACAATGAGCAGTTCTTC.

This clonotype occurred a few times. This rearrangement joins TRBV7-6 to TRBJ2-1; TRBD2 might be the D (5 bases). This CDR3 is built from 14 residues. Germline V gene sequence: CDR1 SGHVS, CDR2 FNYEAQ. V was cut by 3 bases and J by 4 bases, with 10 bases left in between. CDR3 in amino acids: CASSLTTNYNEQFF. The CDR3 region has the DNA TGTGCCAGCAGCTTGACGACTAATTACAATGAGCAGTTCTTC.

The gene calls are TRBV30 and TRBJ2-1; 10 bases line up with TRBD2. The CDR3 has 17 amino acids. Trimming took 1 base from V and 3 from J; bases not matched to a gene: 9. Germline values: CDR1 GTSNPN, CDR2 SVGIG (reference sequence). Here the CDR3 reads CAWSAVGTSEYYNEQFF. CDR3 in DNA: TGTGCCTGGAGTGCCGTTGGGACTAGCGAGTACTACAATGAGCAGTTCTTC.

This clonotype was recorded many times. The V call is TRBV4-3, the J call TRBJ2-7; TRBD1 matches 8 bases. Germline trimming cut 4 bases from V and 3 bases from J; bases unmatched to any gene: 14. From germline, CDR1 is LGHNA and CDR2 YSLEER. The CDR3 is 17 amino acids. CDR3 DNA sequence: TGCGCCAGCAGCCGACCACTTCCGGGACAGGCGATCTACGAGCAGTACTTC. Protein product: CASSRPLPGQAIYEQYF.

This clonotype was counted many times. The V call is TRBV11-1, the J call TRBJ2-3, with 13 nucleotides matching TRBD2. CDR1 is SGHAT and CDR2 is FQDESV in the germline V gene (reference sequence). This CDR3 is 19 amino acids long. Losses at the gene ends were 4 bases for V and 6 bases for J; bases not matched to a gene: 16. Written as DNA, the CDR3 is TGTGCCAGCAGCTCAGATACTAGCGGGAGGGCCAACGAATGGGATACGCAGTATTTT. This encodes CASSSDTSGRANEWDTQYF.

This clonotype was recorded at least ten times. The J gene is TRBJ1-4, the V gene TRBV3-1, with D possibly TRBD1 on 5 matching bases. CDR3 length equals 16 residues. V was trimmed by 0 bases and J by 5 bases, leaving 13 bases between them. Germline V gene lookup returns CDR1 LGHDT and CDR2 YNNKEL (reference sequence). In DNA, the CDR3 is TGTGCCAGCAGCCAAGATCTCGGGGGTATGAATGAAAAACTGTTTTTT. Translated: CASSQDLGGMNEKLFF.

This clonotype was detected ten times or more. This chain joins TRBV4-3 and TRBJ2-3; D is undetermined. V was shortened by 7 bases and J by 5 bases, with 13 bases between the two germline ends. The CDR3 extends over 13 amino acids. Looked up from germline, CDR1 is LGHNA and CDR2 is YSLEER. This CDR3 reads CASTPSVGDTQYF. The CDR3 DNA reads TGCGCCAGCACCCCGTCTGTGGGAGATACGCAGTATTTT.

This clonotype was seen only a few times. V gene TRBV3-1 combines with J gene TRBJ2-1; D not resolved. The CDR3 runs to 16 residues. V was trimmed by 0 bases and J by 7 bases, leaving 16 bases between them. CDR1 is LGHDT, CDR2 YNNKEL, per germline (reference sequence). Here the CDR3 reads CASSQEFFPPKNEQFF. CDR3 bases: TGTGCCAGCAGCCAAGAGTTCTTCCCCCCAAAGAATGAGCAGTTCTTC.

This clonotype occurred a few times. The chain uses TRBV6-5 and TRBJ2-1, with 10 bases that match TRBD1. Germline V CDR1 and CDR2: MNHEY, SVGAGI. The V segment lost 2 bases and the J segment 9 bases; nucleotides outside the gene matches: 7. CDR3 length: 15 residues. The CDR3 here is CASSYTSGQGTEQFF. CDR3 nucleotides: TGTGCCAGCAGTTACACCTCGGGACAGGGGACTGAGCAGTTCTTC.

This clonotype was recorded many times. V and J are TRBV12-3 or TRBV12-4 and TRBJ2-3; possibly TRBD1 for D (5 bases). Trimming took off 4 bases at V and 4 bases at J, with 9 bases between the two ends. CDR3 length: 13 amino acids. CDR3 protein: CASSSQGADTQYF. DNA for the CDR3: TGTGCCAGCAGTTCTCAGGGCGCAGATACGCAGTATTTT.

This clonotype was seen repeatedly, ten times or more. This chain links TRBV20-1 with TRBJ1-5; D gene unclear. Germline V gene lookup returns CDR1 DFQATT and CDR2 SNEGSKA (reference sequence). This CDR3 is 15 amino acids long. The ends were cut back, 5 bases at V and 3 bases at J, with 17 bases in the middle. CDR3 sequence: CSAGRPFLTNQPQHF. Written as DNA, the CDR3 is TGCAGTGCTGGACGCCCCTTTTTGACCAATCAGCCCCAGCATTTT.

This clonotype occurred many times. The chain joins TRBV10-3 to TRBJ2-1; 13 positions match TRBD2. V was clipped by 3 bases and J by 3 bases; unmatched bases: 5. Germline V gene data show CDR1 as ENHRY and CDR2 as SYGVKD. The CDR3 covers 17 residues. The CDR3 here is CAISDRGLAGVYNEQFF. CDR3 coding DNA: TGTGCCATCAGTGACCGTGGACTAGCGGGAGTCTACAATGAGCAGTTCTTC.

J is TRBJ2-1 and V is TRBV18; TRBD2 matches at 7 bases. There are 16 residues in the CDR3. The germline CDR1 and CDR2 sequences are KGHSH and LQKENI. After removal of 6 bases from V and 0 bases from J, the junction contained 8 bases not matched to a gene. The CDR3 sequence is CASSPTSPSSYNEQFF. CDR3 in DNA: TGTGCCAGCTCCCCGACTAGCCCCAGCTCCTACAATGAGCAGTTCTTC. The variable domain in full, completed from reference TRBV18 and TRBJ2-1, reads NAGVMQNPRHLVRRRGQEARLRCSPMKGHSHVYWYRQLPEEGLKFMVYLQKENIIDESGMPKERFSAEFPKEGPSILRIQQVVRGDSAAYFCASSPTSPSSYNEQFFGPGTRLTVL.

There are many counts of this clonotype. The chain couples TRBV5-1 to TRBJ2-2, with unresolved D. V lost 1 base and J 1 base, leaving 11 bases between the germline ends. Per the germline V gene, CDR1 is SGHRS and CDR2 is YFSETQ. The CDR3 is 16 residues long. CDR3 in amino acids: CASSLRNLRNTGELFF. The CDR3 DNA reads TGCGCCAGCAGCTTGCGTAACTTGCGGAACACCGGGGAGCTGTTTTTT. The full variable domain, rest sourced from reference TRBV5-1 and TRBJ2-2, is KAGVTQTPRYLIKTRGQQVTLSCSPISGHRSVSWYQQTPGQGLQFLFEYFSETQRNKGNFPGRFSGRQFSNSRSEMNVSTLELGDSALYLCASSLRNLRNTGELFFGEGSRLTVL.

Comment on this clonotype: The junction departs from the called germline gene at one end, perhaps through a read error. V and J are TRBV5-5 and TRBJ2-1; TRBD2 matches 12 bases. In germline, CDR1 is SGHKS, CDR2 YYEKEE (reference sequence). The CDR3 runs to 16 residues. In DNA form, the CDR3 reads TGTGTCAGCAGCTCAAGACTAGCGGGAGACTACAATGAGCAGTTCTTC. Translating gives CVSSSRLAGDYNEQFF.

Note on this clonotype: This may be a read error, as it is one base from a much larger clone. V and J are TRBV15 and TRBJ1-2; D is unresolved. CDR3 length equals 15 residues. The ends were cut back, 2 bases at V and 6 bases at J, with 16 bases in the middle. From germline, CDR1 is LNHNV and CDR2 YYDKDF (reference sequence). The CDR3 DNA is TGTGCCACCAGCAGAACTACGGGAGCGGTCCATGGCTACACCTTC. It yields the protein CATSRTTGAVHGYTF.

The chain links TRBV12-3 or TRBV12-4 to TRBJ2-7; no reliable D call. CDR3 length: 14 residues. V gave up 6 bases and J gave up 2 bases, with 14 bases separating them. CDR3 coding DNA: TGTGCCAGCAGACTCCGAATGGGTACCTACGAGCAGTACTTC. Its protein product is CASRLRMGTYEQYF.

This clonotype was observed a few times. The chain employs TRBV13 and TRBJ2-2, with 8 bases that match TRBD2. The CDR3 loop spans 16 amino acids. J was trimmed by 3 bases and V by 6 bases; bases with no gene match: 9. CDR1 and CDR2 from the germline V gene are PRHDT and FYEKMQ (reference sequence). The CDR3: CASRPTSGHHTGELFF. CDR3 nucleotides: TGTGCCAGCAGACCCACTAGCGGCCACCACACCGGGGAGCTGTTTTTT.

On this clonotype: This may come from a read error, since a much larger clone is one base off. The chain recombines TRBV6-2 or TRBV6-3 with TRBJ2-1; D may be TRBD2 (6 bases). Trimming stripped 10 bases from V and 9 bases from J, with 16 bases between. Germline-derived CDR1 and CDR2 are MNHEY and SVGEGT. The length of the CDR3 is 12 residues. CDR3 amino acids: CANTDGGSEQFF. In DNA, the CDR3 is TGTGCCAACACGGACGGGGGAAGTGAGCAGTTCTTC.

This clonotype was found many times. This rearrangement joins TRBV20-1 to TRBJ2-3, with 12 bases matching TRBD2. The CDR3 has 16 residues. Per germline, CDR1 DFQATT and CDR2 SNEGSKA (reference sequence). V dropped 4 bases and J dropped 5; count of bases not matched to a gene: 10. CDR3 sequence: CSATPTSGRVRDTQYF. DNA for the CDR3: TGCAGTGCTACCCCGACTAGCGGGAGAGTTCGAGATACGCAGTATTTT.